This T cell receptor (beta chain) was sequenced for a study of cytomegalovirus exposure and HLA in healthy donors (dated by TCRdb to between 2016 and 2019). The study in broad terms: An earlier analysis of roughly 500 of the donors reported roughly 300 Gb of sequence data and more than 90 million unique TCR beta sequences from approximately 180 million T cells. Roughly 300 gigabases of sequencing data and 70 million to 100 million unique TCR sequences were included in an early release covering around 600 HLA-typed donors. Of the roughly 430 genotyped donors, approximately 83% fell in the genetic ancestry cluster associated with self-reported Caucasian donors. The study aimed to test whether cataloging public T cell receptors could reveal signatures of past pathogen exposure. The study used immunosequencing to profile the T cell repertoires of approximately 650 subjects and linked those repertoires to cytomegalovirus serostatus. A separate validation cohort of roughly 130 different subjects was used in addition to the approximately 700-subject first cohort. To predict cytomegalovirus infection status, the study brought together high-throughput TCR immunosequencing, statistical association of individual TCRs with disease status, and machine learning. To study patterns of TCR occurrence, a later analysis re-analyzed previously published TCR beta repertoires from 666 donors and added high-resolution HLA genotyping. Rather than drawing on any new phenotypic data, the later analysis identified candidate immune exposures from TCR beta sequences and the way those sequences occurred across donors. In an earlier analysis of 587 of the donors, high-throughput TCR beta sequencing was used to judge whether each TCR beta V gene segment behaved as functional or pseudogenic. Donor age, sex, ethnicity and CMV serostatus were collected together with the repertoire data. A later genetic analysis took genome-wide SNP genotypes for about 55% of the roughly 670 donors and used that subset as a discovery cohort. All discovery cohort repertoires had been generated on a single sequencing platform. Both class I and class II loci were covered by HLA typing, at four-digit resolution. The number of donors typed differed by locus, with about 629-630 for A, B, C, DRB1 and DQB1, more than 500 for DQA1, over 600 for DPA1, and some 440 for DPB1. Roughly 5 DR-DQ haplotypes were handled as single units for association and clustering because linkage in the cohort was strong. Across around 400 genotyped donors of the cohort, an average of roughly 250,000 unique TCR beta nucleotide sequences per donor were sequenced, and roughly a sixth of those sequences were non-productive. The full study reports these points: A further reported finding was that TCR beta sequences accurately predicted the HLA-A and HLA-B alleles for most subjects in the first cohort. According to a later analysis, TCR association rates differed among HLA loci, with DRB1 alleles showing the most associated TCRs and HLA-C alleles showing the fewest. Three of the identified cytomegalovirus-associated TCR beta chains were confirmed in vitro to be specific for cytomegalovirus antigens. According to a later analysis, parvovirus B19, influenza, CMV and Epstein-Barr virus appeared linked to several top co-occurrence clusters. In this cohort, only TCR beta chains were sequenced, and detectable features were limited by the absence of alpha or paired-chain data. Because counts were too low, seventeen rarely observed V segments, including chromosome 9 orphons, were excluded from the earlier analysis of several hundred of the donors. The sequencing pipeline was judged likely to have produced a cluster of highly shared sequence variants as a technical artifact. According to a later genetic analysis, donors in an Asian-associated ancestry cluster had fewer N-insertions in productive TCRs than the approximately 700-donor mean. An earlier analysis of some 560 of the donors showed that most TCR beta V segments appeared in productive rearrangements either about 90% or about 30% of the time, which broadly matched IMGT annotations. Immune exposure information for the cohort was limited to CMV serostatus. The presence/absence analyses assumed that sequencing depth was roughly uniform across donors, and that assumption may not be true. Across donors, most TCR sequences were observed very rarely, whereas some public TCRs were present in many individuals. An association between a missense DCLRE1C variant and V-gene and J-gene trimming of TCR beta chains was found in a later genetic analysis and replicated in an independent cohort. A later analysis found that most CMV-associated TCR beta chains appeared HLA-restricted, with HLA associations seemingly driven largely by CMV exposure. Correlated functional status among segregating V segments might be attributable to linkage disequilibrium, but an unknown experimental factor could not be ruled out. Because some donors lacked HLA typing at each locus, the association tests relied only on the typed subset. Compared with equally common non-associated chains, HLA-associated TCR beta chains in a later analysis were more clonally expanded and had lower generation probabilities. Strong co-occurrence of HLA alleles, especially DR and DQ, made assigning TCR associations to individual alleles difficult. In a later analysis, some 18,000 TCR beta sequences were associated with specific HLA alleles at a false discovery rate of 0.05. The classifier was reported to diagnose cytomegalovirus status with high specificity and sensitivity in both the original cohort and the validation cohort. A total of 164 TCR beta chains were listed by the study as associated with cytomegalovirus. The authors suggested that the approach could potentially be extended to other disease states and immunological phenotypes.

Points on this clone: Its antigen has not been determined. It has no much larger one-base neighbor in the sample; base qualities were not kept.

Library method: the immunoSEQ multiplex PCR assay. For the multiplex PCR, a mixture combining 60 forward primers for TCR Vbeta segments and 13 reverse primers for TCR Jbeta segments was used. A multiplex PCR assay on genomic DNA amplified the CDR3 region of rearranged TCR beta genes. The amplified TCR beta libraries were sequenced on the Illumina HiSeq System as 87-base-pair reads. On the authors' methods: Across the 640 or so repertoires, a later analysis counted 80 million or so unique TCR beta chains, some 11 million of which were shared by at least two donors. Raw reads were error-corrected and collapsed into unique sequences with a nearest-neighbor algorithm that merged closely related sequences to remove PCR and sequencing errors. CDR3 sequences were aligned to IMGT reference sequences to assign V, D and J gene segments. For a sequence to be retained, a match of at least six nucleotides to both a V gene segment and a J gene segment was required. Rearrangements were called productive when the CDR3 lacked stop codons and stayed in frame with V and J; all others were non-productive. Following IMGT convention, CDR3 was defined as the stretch from the second conserved V-encoded cysteine up to the conserved J-encoded phenylalanine. The earlier analysis of about 500 of the donors excluded sequences that lacked an unambiguous match to a single V gene segment. In an earlier analysis of some 590 of the donors, V segments were called functional above 56.7% productive rearrangements and were called segregating when the between-donor standard deviation exceeded 5%. A statistical classification framework was built to diagnose cytomegalovirus status from the catalog of TCR beta chain sequences. V and J gene assignment, in a later analysis, came from comparing TCR nucleotide sequences with IMGT/GENE-DB human TR gene sequences. Using the TCRdist pipeline, a later analysis assigned CDR3 sequences along with most-parsimonious VDJ recombination scenarios. In a later analysis, each TCR beta chain was defined by its CDR3 amino acid sequence together with its V-gene family, and reads without a unique V-gene family were excluded. As a way to deal with suspected cross-contamination and a sequencing artifact, a later analysis dropped nearly 600 nucleotide sequences that were highly shared and had low generation probability. For each public chain, a later analysis derived a clonal expansion index from normalized ranks of inferred template counts within each repertoire. Generation probabilities in a later analysis came from a VDJ recombination model fitted to out-of-frame rearrangements, and those results were checked against IGoR. In a later analysis, TCR-TCR, TCR-HLA and TCR-CMV co-occurrence was scored with hypergeometric tests, and a repertoire-size bias correction was applied to TCR pairs. In a later analysis, false discovery rates were estimated by permuting HLA or CMV assignments 20 times. In a later analysis, co-occurring TCRs were grouped using DBSCAN, and TCRdist sequence similarity was added for clustering within HLA-allele-positive subsets. Co-occurrence clustering excluded repertoires with fewer than 30,000 or more than 120,000 public chains, plus five with anomalous nucleotide sharing. Entries here come from immuneACCESS through TCRdb and include only in-frame sequences with V and J called. Some clones fail to appear in such tables; in the studies checked, an unresolved V gene covers under half of the shortfall, and the cause of the remainder is unknown. The V and J calls and the clone size are those of that table, but D and trimming were determined from the DNA. This sample lists about 140,000 clones; around 83% were detected once. Approximately 1.2% of the sample goes to the ten largest clones.

In total, approximately 690 healthy bone marrow donors made up the cohort. At the time of sampling, all cohort members were nominally healthy, though unrecorded immune exposures were likely present. The donor tested CMV seropositive, placing the donor among the 290 or so seropositive members of the cohort. Each donor provided a peripheral blood sample, and peripheral blood mononuclear cells were used for TCR beta sequencing. The Qiagen DNeasy Blood Extraction Kit was used to extract genomic DNA from the blood cell samples. The TCR comes from a male donor in good health and CMV-seropositive. The sequencing sample was made of PBMCs.

The DNA sequence is as follows: TGTGCCAGCAGCTTCCAGACGCGGCGCGACACTGAAGCTTTCTTT. This codes for CASSFQTRRDTEAFF. The chain uses TRBV7-8 and TRBJ1-1, with no confident D gene call. According to the germline V gene, CDR1 reads SGHVS and CDR2 reads FQNEAQ. The trim is 3 bases for V and 3 bases for J, with a gap of 14 bases between the germline ends. The CDR3 runs 15 residues from the cysteine to the phenylalanine. The retained sequence is limited to the CDR3, 45 bases, with the frame set at the first base.